This entry is about one T cell receptor beta chain. Original processing methods: Estimates of nucleated cell counts were drawn from the amplification of reference gene primers. Clones were read by immunoSEQ multiplex PCR, and TCRdb kept only the in-frame ones, dropping some. Clone size and the V and J calls come from that table; the DNA yielded D and trimming. This sample yields approximately 210,000 clones, of which roughly 84% are seen a single time; more than 7% belongs to the top ten. Assignments of participants to cohorts depended upon their own reported clinical history. The entry originates in a study of blood T cell repertoires in COVID-19. Study-level information: Cohort 3 recovered donors had two negative PCRs, clearance, or symptom resolution. From T cells, B-cell-depleted T cells, or PBMCs came the material, which was cDNA or gDNA.

The CDR3 loop spans 14 amino acids. The germline CDR1 and CDR2 sequences are KGHSY and FQNENV. V was clipped by 4 bases and J by 3 bases, with 11 bases between them. The chain carries TRBV16 and TRBJ2-3; no reliable D call. Input material: PBMCs or T cells enriched from blood (not recorded which). The receptor was derived from a man aged 30-40 years in a cohort exposed to, infected with or recovered from COVID-19 (not recorded which). The CDR3 spells CASSPGSSTDTQYF. The CDR3 coding sequence is TGTGCCAGCAGCCCGGGTAGTTCGACAGATACGCAGTATTTT.